This record covers a single TCR beta chain. What it recognizes is unknown. The data originate from a study of STAT3 mutations in large granular lymphocyte leukemia. General study findings and limits: In T-cell large granular lymphocyte leukemia, about half of patients showed multiple immunodominant subclonotypes.

Germline V gives CDR1 MNHEY, CDR2 SMNVEV (reference sequence). The CDR3 totals 16 residues. Between the trimmed V and J ends, which lost 2 bases and 4 bases, there was a span of 17 bases. Data came from immunoSEQ multiplex PCR; TCRdb stores just in-frame clones and leaves some out. Seen here are roughly 40,000 clones, approximately 78% observed once, and the top ten hold 0.4% to 0.55%. J is TRBJ2-5 and V is TRBV27, with D possibly matching TRBD2 (5 bases). Sequenced sample: PBMCs. This TCR was sampled from a human donor with T large granular lymphocyte leukemia. Some clones in this sample may be carry-over from other donors' samples. Here the CDR3 reads CASSLRSNGRVETQYF. In DNA form, the CDR3 reads TGTGCCAGCAGTTTACGGAGCAACGGGCGGGTAGAGACCCAGTACTTC.